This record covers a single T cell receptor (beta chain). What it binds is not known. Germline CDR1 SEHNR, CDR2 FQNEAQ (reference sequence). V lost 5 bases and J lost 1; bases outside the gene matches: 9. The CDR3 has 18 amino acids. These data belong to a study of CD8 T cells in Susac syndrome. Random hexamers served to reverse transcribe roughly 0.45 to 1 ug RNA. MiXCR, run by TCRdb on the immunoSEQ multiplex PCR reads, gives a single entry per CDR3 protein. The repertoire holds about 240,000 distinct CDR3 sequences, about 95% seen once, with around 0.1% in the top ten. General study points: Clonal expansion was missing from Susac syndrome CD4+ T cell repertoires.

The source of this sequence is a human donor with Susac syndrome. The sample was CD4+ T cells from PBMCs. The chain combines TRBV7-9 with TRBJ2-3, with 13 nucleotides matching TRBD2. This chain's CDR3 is CASSDRTSGSMGTDTQYF. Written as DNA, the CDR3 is TGTGCCAGCAGCGACCGGACTAGCGGGAGTATGGGCACAGATACGCAGTATTTT.